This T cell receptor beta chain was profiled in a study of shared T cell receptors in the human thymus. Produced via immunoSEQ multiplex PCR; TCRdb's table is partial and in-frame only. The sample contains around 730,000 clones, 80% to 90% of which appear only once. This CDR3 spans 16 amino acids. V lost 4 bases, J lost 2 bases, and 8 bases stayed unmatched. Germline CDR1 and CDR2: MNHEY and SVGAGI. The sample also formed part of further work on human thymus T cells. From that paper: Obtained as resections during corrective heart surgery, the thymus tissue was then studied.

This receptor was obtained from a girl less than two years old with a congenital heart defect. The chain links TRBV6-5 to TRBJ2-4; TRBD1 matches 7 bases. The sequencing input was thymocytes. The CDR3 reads CASSSENRGTKNIQYF. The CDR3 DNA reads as TGTGCCAGCAGTTCCGAGAACAGGGGAACCAAAAACATTCAGTACTTC.